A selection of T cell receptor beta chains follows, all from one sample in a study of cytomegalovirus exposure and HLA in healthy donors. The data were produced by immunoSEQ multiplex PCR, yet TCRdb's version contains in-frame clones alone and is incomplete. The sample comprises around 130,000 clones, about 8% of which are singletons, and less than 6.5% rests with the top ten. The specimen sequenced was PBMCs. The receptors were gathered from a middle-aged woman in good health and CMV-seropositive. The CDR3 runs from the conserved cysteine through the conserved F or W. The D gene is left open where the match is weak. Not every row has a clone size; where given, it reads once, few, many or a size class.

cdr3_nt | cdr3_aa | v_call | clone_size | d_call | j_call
TGTGCCAGCAGCCCGCTACAGCGGGGCCCCTCCTACGAGCAGTACTTC | CASSPLQRGPSYEQYF | TRBV11-2 | NA | TRBD2 | TRBJ2-7
TGTGCCAGCAGCGTACTTGCAACTAATGAAAAACTGTTTTTT | CASSVLATNEKLFF | TRBV9 | NA | NA | TRBJ1-4
TGTGCCTGGGGGGCGGTTGGAAACACCATATATTTT | CAWGAVGNTIYF | TRBV30 | few | NA | TRBJ1-3
TGTGCCAGCACCAGGACAGGGGGTGGCTACACCTTC | CASTRTGGGYTF | TRBV4-2 | NA | TRBD1 | TRBJ1-2
TGTGCCAGTAGTAGCGGGGGGCGAGGTGAGCAGTTCTTC | CASSSGGRGEQFF | TRBV19 | NA | TRBD2 | TRBJ2-1
TGTGCCAGCAGTCGACAGGGGTGGGCCACAGATACGCAGTATTTT | CASSRQGWATDTQYF | TRBV2 | few | TRBD1 | TRBJ2-3
TGTGCCAGCAGCCCCGGGACTTTGTACAATGAGCCGTTCTTC | CASSPGTLYNEPFF | TRBV13 | NA | NA | TRBJ2-1
TGTGCCAGCAGTCAGGAACTAGTGAACACCGGGGAGCTGTTTTTT | CASSQELVNTGELFF | TRBV6-5 | few | NA | TRBJ2-2
TGTGCCAGCAGCTTCAACAGGGCGAACACTGAAGCTTTCTTT | CASSFNRANTEAFF | TRBV7-9 | NA | NA | TRBJ1-1
TGTGCCAGCAGCCGCTGGGACAGGGGCTATGGCTACACCTTC | CASSRWDRGYGYTF | TRBV28 | NA | TRBD1 | TRBJ1-2
TGCGCCAGCAGCGACACAGGTTATTCTGGAAACACCATATATTTT | CASSDTGYSGNTIYF | TRBV5-1 | many | NA | TRBJ1-3